The sequence of this TCR beta chain was determined in a study of blood T cell repertoires in COVID-19. Background on the study: The United States, Italy and Spain were the sources of the acute and convalescent COVID-19 samples. PBMCs, B-cell-depleted T cells, or T cells were the source of the cDNA or gDNA that made up the material.

Germline CDR1 is MGHDK and CDR2 is SYGVNS. V was clipped by 7 bases and J by 3 bases, with 13 bases between them. The length of the CDR3 is 13 residues. Sequencing used immunoSEQ multiplex PCR; TCRdb keeps in-frame clones, though not all of them. The data show some 150,000 clones, approximately 84% seen once. Self-reported history from a screening survey and questionnaire set each donor's cohort. The chain couples TRBV25-1 to TRBJ2-7, with D possibly matching TRBD1 (6 bases). This receptor was identified in a woman aged 18 to 35 who had been exposed to COVID-19. Specimen: PBMCs or T cells enriched from blood (not recorded which). The CDR3 DNA follows: TGTGCCAGCAATAACGGACAGAGCTACGAGCAGTACTTC. It encodes CASNNGQSYEQYF.